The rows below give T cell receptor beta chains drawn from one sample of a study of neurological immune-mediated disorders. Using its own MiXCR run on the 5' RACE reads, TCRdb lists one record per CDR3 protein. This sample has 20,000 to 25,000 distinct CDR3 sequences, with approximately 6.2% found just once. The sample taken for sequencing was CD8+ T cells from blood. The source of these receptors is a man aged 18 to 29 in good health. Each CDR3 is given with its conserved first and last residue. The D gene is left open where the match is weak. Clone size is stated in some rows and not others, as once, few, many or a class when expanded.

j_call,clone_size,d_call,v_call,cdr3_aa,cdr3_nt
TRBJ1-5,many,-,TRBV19,CASSIGVKPQHF,TGTGCCAGTAGTATCGGCGTAAAGCCCCAGCATTTT
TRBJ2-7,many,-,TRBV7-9,CASSLAPLGQYYEQYF,TGTGCCAGCAGCTTAGCTCCGTTGGGCCAGTACTACGAGCAGTACTTC
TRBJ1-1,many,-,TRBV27,CASSLSLGQTNTEAFF,TGTGCCAGCAGTTTATCGCTGGGGCAGACGAACACTGAAGCTTTCTTT
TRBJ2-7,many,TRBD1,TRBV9,CASSVGGTGFYEQYF,TGTGCCAGCAGCGTAGGAGGGACAGGGTTTTACGAGCAGTACTTC
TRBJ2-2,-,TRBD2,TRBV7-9,CASSFSSGGNTGELFF,TGTGCCAGCAGCTTCTCTAGCGGGGGAAACACCGGGGAGCTGTTTTTT
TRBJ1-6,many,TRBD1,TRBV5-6,CASCGDRGYSPLHF,TGTGCCAGCTGCGGGGACAGGGGGTATTCACCCCTCCACTTT
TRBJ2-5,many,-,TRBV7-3,CASSLGYGYQETQYF,TGTGCCAGCAGCTTAGGTTACGGATACCAAGAGACCCAGTACTTC
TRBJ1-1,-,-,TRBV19,CASSISSQGNTEAFF,TGTGCCAGTAGTATAAGTTCTCAAGGGAACACTGAAGCTTTCTTT
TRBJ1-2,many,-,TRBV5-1,CASSLVGGGYTF,TGCGCCAGCAGCTTGGTCGGCGGGGGCTACACCTTC
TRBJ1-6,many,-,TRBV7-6,CASSPDSLGSPLHF,TGTGCCAGCAGCCCAGACAGCTTGGGGTCACCCCTCCACTTT
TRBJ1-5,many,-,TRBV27,CASSLQGHNQPQHF,TGTGCCAGCAGTCTACAAGGGCACAATCAGCCCCAGCATTTT
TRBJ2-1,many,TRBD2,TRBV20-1,CSASSGGSYNEQFF,TGCAGTGCTAGTTCGGGGGGCTCCTACAATGAGCAGTTCTTC
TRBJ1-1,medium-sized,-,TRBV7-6,CASKQGGLTEAFF,TGTGCCAGCAAACAGGGAGGCTTGACTGAAGCTTTCTTT
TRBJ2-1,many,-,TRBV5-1,CASSLAYVDPSSGEQFF,TGCGCCAGCAGCTTGGCTTACGTGGACCCCTCCTCGGGTGAGCAGTTCTTC
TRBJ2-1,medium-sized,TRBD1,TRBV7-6,CASSPPVGQGTYNEQFF,TGTGCCAGCAGCCCCCCTGTGGGACAGGGTACATACAATGAGCAGTTCTTC
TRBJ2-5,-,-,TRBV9,CASSVVEETQYF,TGTGCCAGCAGCGTAGTGGAAGAGACCCAGTACTTC